The 5 T cell receptor beta chains presented below share a single source sample, sequenced in a study of a mutant IDH1 vaccine in newly diagnosed glioma. Method: immunoSEQ multiplex PCR; TCRdb's copy keeps in-frame clones and lacks some. The sample contains about 50,000 clones, roughly 85% of which appear only once. Described time point: baseline, week 1 (first vaccination visit). Treatment given: pre-vaccination baseline after standard-of-care therapy. Sequenced here: PBMCs, sampled from a glioma patient treated with radiotherapy, temozolomide or both. Receptors originate from a man aged 35 to 55 with glioma.

This clone came up once. The chain combines TRBV28 with TRBJ2-5; D call uncertain. The germline V gene has CDR1 MDHEN and CDR2 SYDVKM. The CDR3 loop spans 14 amino acids. The ends were cut back, 2 bases at V and 1 base at J, with 8 bases in the middle. Written as DNA, the CDR3 is TGTGCCAGCAGTTTACCCCGGACCCAAGAGACCCAGTACTTC. It specifies CASSLPRTQETQYF.

The rearrangement joins TRBV2 to TRBJ2-3; D possibly corresponds to TRBD2 (5 bases). The germline V gene encodes CDR1 SNHLY and CDR2 FYNNEI. With 8 bases removed from V and 6 bases from J, the gap between germline ends came to 24 bases. The CDR3 covers 16 residues. The chain's CDR3 is CASLALTSGRGDTQYF. The CDR3 coding sequence is TGTGCCAGCTTAGCCTTAACTTCCGGTAGAGGGGATACGCAGTATTTT.

This chain's CDR3 is CARSGTGGITEAFF. The DNA of the CDR3 is TGTGCCAGAAGCGGGACAGGGGGCATCACTGAAGCTTTCTTT. This chain uses TRBV5-3 with TRBJ1-1; 12 bases are a match to TRBD1. TRBV5-3 is designated an ORF whose function remains uncertain. Germline trimming cut 4 bases from V and 4 bases from J; bases unmatched to any gene: 2. This CDR3 region has 14 residues.

This clone has just a few counts. CDR3 nucleotide sequence: TGTGCCAGCATGAACAGGGGGCGATCTAGTCAGCCCCAGCATTTT. This translates into CASMNRGRSSQPQHF. The chain couples TRBV21-1 to TRBJ1-5; the D call TRBD1 from the table was never checked on the DNA. TRBV21-1 is designated a pseudogene. This CDR3 has 15 residues.

This clone occurred once. The rearrangement uses TRBV5-6 and TRBJ2-2, with a possible D match to TRBD2 (5 bases). Trimming took off 2 bases at V and 0 bases at J, with 8 bases between the two ends. The CDR3 loop spans 15 amino acids. The germline CDR1 and CDR2 sequences are SGHDT and YYEEEE. CDR3 nucleotides: TGTGCCAGCAGCTTTGACGGGACGAACACCGGGGAGCTGTTTTTT. Its translation is CASSFDGTNTGELFF.